The T cell receptor beta chain described here comes from a study of T cells in Graves' hyperthyroidism and ophthalmopathy. On the basis of clinical symptoms, serum thyroxine and TRAb, thyroid ultrasound and orbital computed tomography, diagnoses were made. Deletions cut 3 bases from V and 0 bases from J, with 12 bases between. Germline V lookup: CDR1 SEHNR, CDR2 FQNEAQ (reference sequence). The CDR3 runs 17 residues. This clonotype turned up a few times. Amplification of TCR beta CDR3 regions was performed using RNA transcripts as template. Using the HTBI primer set, a first-round RT-PCR was run on the TCR CDR3. One entry per CDR3 protein, called by TCRdb with MiXCR from the multiplex PCR reads. The sample records around 600,000 distinct CDR3 sequences, 14% being singletons.

The chain joins TRBV7-9 to TRBJ2-6, with D perhaps matching TRBD1 (6 bases). The sample consisted of blood. The origin of this receptor is a woman aged 18 to 35 with Graves' ophthalmopathy. The CDR3 is CASSFGQSISGANVLTF. In DNA, the CDR3 is TGTGCCAGCAGCTTCGGACAGTCTATCTCTGGGGCCAACGTCCTGACTTTC.